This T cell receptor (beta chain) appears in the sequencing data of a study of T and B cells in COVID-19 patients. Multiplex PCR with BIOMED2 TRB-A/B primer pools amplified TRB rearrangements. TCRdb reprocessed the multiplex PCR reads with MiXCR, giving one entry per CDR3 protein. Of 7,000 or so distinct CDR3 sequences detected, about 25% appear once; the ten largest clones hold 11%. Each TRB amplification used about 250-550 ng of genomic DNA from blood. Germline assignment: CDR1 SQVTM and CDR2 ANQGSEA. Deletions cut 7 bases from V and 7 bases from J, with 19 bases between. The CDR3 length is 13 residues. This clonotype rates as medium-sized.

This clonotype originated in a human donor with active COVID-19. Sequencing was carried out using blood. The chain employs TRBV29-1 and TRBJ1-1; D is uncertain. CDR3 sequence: CSATEDLAGEAFF. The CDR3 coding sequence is TGCAGCGCCACCGAGGACCTTGCCGGTGAAGCTTTCTTT.